This entry features one TCR beta chain sequence. This record comes from a study of blood T cell repertoires in COVID-19. Study as a whole: The United States, Italy and Spain provided the acute and convalescent COVID-19 samples. From T cells, B-cell-depleted T cells, or PBMCs came the material, which was cDNA or gDNA.

The ends lost 0 bases at V and 4 bases at J; junction bases unmatched: 11. Germline CDR1 SGHRS, CDR2 YFSETQ. This CDR3 region has 17 residues. Under the authors' procedure: Cell counts per sample came from amplifying reference gene primers. Only in-frame clones appear in the TCRdb table, and some are missing; sequencing was by immunoSEQ multiplex PCR. The D gene and trimming were derived from the DNA, and the V and J assignments and clone size from that table. The sample comprises about 220,000 clones, around 80% of which are singletons, and around 5.5% rests with the top ten. This sequence joins TRBV5-1 and TRBJ2-3; TRBD1 matches at 7 bases. This sequence was found in a woman in her sixties or seventies who had recovered from COVID-19. Material for sequencing was peripheral blood. The CDR3 nucleotides are TGCGCCAGCAGCTTGGGGGGACAGTCGACCCCTCCAGATACGCAGTATTTT. Amino acids: CASSLGGQSTPPDTQYF.